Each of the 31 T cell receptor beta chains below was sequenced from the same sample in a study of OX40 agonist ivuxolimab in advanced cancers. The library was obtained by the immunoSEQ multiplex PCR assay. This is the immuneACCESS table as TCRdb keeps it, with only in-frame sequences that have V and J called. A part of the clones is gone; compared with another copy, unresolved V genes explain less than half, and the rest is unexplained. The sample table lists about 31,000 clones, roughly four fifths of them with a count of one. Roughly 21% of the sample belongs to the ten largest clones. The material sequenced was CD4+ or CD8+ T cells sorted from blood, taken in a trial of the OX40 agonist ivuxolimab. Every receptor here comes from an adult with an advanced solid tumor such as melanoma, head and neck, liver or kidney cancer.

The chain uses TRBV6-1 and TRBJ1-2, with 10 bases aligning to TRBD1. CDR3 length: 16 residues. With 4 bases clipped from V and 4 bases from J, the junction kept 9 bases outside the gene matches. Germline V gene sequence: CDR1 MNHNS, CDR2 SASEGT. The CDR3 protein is CASSATQTGGAYGYTF. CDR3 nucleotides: TGTGCCAGCAGTGCTACTCAGACAGGGGGCGCCTATGGCTACACCTTC.

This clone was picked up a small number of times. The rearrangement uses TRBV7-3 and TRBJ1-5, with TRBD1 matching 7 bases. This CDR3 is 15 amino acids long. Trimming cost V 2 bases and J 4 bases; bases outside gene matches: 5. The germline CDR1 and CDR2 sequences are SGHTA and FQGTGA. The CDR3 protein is CASSLEQGLNQPQHF. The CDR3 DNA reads TGTGCCAGCAGCTTAGAACAGGGGTTAAATCAGCCCCAGCATTTT.

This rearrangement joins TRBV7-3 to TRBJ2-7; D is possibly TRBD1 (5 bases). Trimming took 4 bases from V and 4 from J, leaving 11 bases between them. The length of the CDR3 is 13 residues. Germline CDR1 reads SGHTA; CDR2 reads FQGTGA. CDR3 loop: CASSSTPGYEQYF. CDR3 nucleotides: TGTGCCAGCAGCTCGACCCCAGGGTACGAGCAGTACTTC.

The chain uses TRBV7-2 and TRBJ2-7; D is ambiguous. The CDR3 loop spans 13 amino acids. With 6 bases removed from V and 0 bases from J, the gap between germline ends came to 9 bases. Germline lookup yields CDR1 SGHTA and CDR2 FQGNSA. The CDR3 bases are TGTGCCAGCAGTGACACGAACTCCTACGAGCAGTACTTC. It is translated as CASSDTNSYEQYF.

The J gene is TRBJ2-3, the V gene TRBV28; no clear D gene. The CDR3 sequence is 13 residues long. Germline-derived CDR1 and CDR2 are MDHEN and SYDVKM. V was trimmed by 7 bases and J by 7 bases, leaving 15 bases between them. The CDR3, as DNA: TGTGCCAGCAACCCACGGTCGGTTAATACGCAGTATTTT. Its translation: CASNPRSVNTQYF.

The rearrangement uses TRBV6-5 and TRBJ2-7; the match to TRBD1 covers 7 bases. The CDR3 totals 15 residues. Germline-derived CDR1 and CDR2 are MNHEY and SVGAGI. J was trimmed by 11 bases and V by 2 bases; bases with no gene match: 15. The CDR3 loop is CASSYKGRGKGLEYF. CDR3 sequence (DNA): TGTGCCAGCAGTTACAAGGGCAGGGGGAAAGGGCTGGAGTACTTC.

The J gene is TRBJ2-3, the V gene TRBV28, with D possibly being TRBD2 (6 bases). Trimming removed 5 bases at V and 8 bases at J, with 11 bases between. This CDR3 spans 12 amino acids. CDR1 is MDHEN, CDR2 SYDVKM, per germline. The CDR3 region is CASSGGLATQYF. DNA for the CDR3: TGTGCCAGCAGTGGGGGGTTGGCTACGCAGTATTTT.

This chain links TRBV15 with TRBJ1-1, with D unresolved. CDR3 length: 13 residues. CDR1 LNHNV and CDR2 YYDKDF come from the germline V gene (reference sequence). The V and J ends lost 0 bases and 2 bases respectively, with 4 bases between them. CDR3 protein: CATSRDINTEAFF. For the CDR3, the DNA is TGTGCCACCAGCAGAGATATAAACACTGAAGCTTTCTTT.

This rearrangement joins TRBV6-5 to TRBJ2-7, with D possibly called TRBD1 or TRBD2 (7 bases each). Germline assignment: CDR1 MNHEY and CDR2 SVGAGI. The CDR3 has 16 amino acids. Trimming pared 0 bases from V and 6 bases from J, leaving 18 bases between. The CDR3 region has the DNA TGTGCCAGCAGTTACTCGAGTAGCAGGGGGGGCCGCGAGCAGTACTTC. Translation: CASSYSSSRGGREQYF.

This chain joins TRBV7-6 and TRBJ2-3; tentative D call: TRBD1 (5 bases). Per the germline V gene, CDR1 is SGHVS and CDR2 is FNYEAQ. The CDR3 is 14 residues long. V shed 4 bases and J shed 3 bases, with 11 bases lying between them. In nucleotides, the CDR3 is TGTGCCAGCAGCTCAAGGGGTGGAACAGATACGCAGTATTTT. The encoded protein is CASSSRGGTDTQYF.

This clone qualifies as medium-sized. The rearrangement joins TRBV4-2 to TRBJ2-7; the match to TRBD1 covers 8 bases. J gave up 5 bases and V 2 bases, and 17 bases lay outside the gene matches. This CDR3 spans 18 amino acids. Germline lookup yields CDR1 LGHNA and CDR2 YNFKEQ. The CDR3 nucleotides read TGTGCCAGCAGCCAATCCGTCCCGGGACAGGCTATGGTCAACGAGCAGTACTTC. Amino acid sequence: CASSQSVPGQAMVNEQYF.

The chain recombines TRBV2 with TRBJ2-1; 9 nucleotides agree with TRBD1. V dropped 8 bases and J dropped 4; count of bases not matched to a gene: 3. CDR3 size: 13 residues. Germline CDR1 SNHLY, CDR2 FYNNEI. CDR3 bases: TGTGCCAGCGGGGGACAGGGATACAATGAGCAGTTCTTC. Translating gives CASGGQGYNEQFF. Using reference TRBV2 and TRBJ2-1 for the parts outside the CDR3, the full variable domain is EPEVTQTPSHQVTQMGQEVILRCVPISNHLYFYWYRQILGQKVEFLVSFYNNEISEKSEIFDDQFSVERPDGSNFTLKIRSTKLEDSAMYFCASGGQGYNEQFFGPGTRLTVL.

CDR3 DNA sequence: TGCAGCGTCCCCACGCAGGGACAGAATGGCGAGCAGTACTTC. Amino acid sequence: CSVPTQGQNGEQYF. The chain uses TRBV29-1 and TRBJ2-7; 7 nucleotides line up with TRBD1. The CDR3 has 14 residues. V trimming: 6 bases; J trimming: 6 bases; junction bases outside the gene matches: 14. Germline V gene data show CDR1 as SQVTM and CDR2 as ANQGSEA.

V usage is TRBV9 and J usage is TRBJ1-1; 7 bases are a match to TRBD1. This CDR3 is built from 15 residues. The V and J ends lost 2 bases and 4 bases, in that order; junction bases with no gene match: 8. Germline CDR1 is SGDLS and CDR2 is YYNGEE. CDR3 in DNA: TGTGCCAGCAGCGTGACGCAGGGGGAGACCACTGAAGCTTTCTTT. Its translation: CASSVTQGETTEAFF.

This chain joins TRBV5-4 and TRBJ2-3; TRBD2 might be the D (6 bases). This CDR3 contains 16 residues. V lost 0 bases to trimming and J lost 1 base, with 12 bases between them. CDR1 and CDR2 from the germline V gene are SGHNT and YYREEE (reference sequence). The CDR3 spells CASSLAGRGRTDTQYF. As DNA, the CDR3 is TGTGCCAGCAGCTTGGCCGGGCGGGGACGCACAGATACGCAGTATTTT. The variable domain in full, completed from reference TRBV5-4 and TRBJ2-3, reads ETGVTQSPTHLIKTRGQQVTLRCSSQSGHNTVSWYQQALGQGPQFIFQYYREEENGRGNFPPRFSGLQFPNYSSELNVNALELDDSALYLCASSLAGRGRTDTQYFGPGTRLTVL.

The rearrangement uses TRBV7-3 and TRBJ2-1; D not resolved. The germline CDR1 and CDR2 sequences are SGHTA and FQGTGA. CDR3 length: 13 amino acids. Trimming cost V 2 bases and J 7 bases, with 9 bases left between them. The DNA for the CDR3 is TGTGCCAGCAGCTTATGGTCCGGGAATGAGCAGTTCTTC. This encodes CASSLWSGNEQFF. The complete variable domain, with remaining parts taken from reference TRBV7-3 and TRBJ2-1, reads GAGVSQTPSNKVTEKGKYVELRCDPISGHTALYWYRQSLGQGPEFLIYFQGTGAADDSGLPNDRFFAVRPEGSVSTLKIQRTERGDSAVYLCASSLWSGNEQFFGPGTRLTVL.

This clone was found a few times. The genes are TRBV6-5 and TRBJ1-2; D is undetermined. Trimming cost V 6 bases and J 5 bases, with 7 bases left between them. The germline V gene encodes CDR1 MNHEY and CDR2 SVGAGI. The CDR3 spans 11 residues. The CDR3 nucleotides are TGTGCCAGCAGCGGACGGTATGGCTACACCTTC. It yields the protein CASSGRYGYTF.

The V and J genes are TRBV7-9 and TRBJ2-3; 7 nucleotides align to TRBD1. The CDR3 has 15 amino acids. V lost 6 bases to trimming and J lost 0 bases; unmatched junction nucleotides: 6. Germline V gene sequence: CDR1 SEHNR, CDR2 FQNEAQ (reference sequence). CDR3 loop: CASSKGQSSTDTQYF. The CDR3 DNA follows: TGTGCCAGCAGTAAGGGACAGTCTAGCACAGATACGCAGTATTTT.

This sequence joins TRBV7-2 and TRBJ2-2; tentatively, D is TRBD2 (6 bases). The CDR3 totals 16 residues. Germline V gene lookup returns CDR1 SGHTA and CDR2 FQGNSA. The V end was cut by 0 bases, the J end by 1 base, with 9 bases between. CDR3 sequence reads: CASSLAVGGNTGELFF. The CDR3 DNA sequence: TGTGCCAGCAGCTTAGCTGTGGGAGGGAACACCGGGGAGCTGTTTTTT.

The CDR3, as DNA: TGTGCCAGCAGTGTAATCGTGGAAAGGCAGGGCTACACCTTC. Amino acids: CASSVIVERQGYTF. The chain carries TRBV6-1 and TRBJ1-2, with D hard to call. CDR3 size: 14 residues. Germline CDR1 is MNHNS and CDR2 is SASEGT. Trimming left V 4 bases short and J 8 bases short, with 17 bases between.

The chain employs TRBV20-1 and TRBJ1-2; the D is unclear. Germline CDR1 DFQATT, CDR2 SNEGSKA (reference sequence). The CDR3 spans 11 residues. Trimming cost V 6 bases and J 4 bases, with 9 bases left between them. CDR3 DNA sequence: TGCAGTGCCGGGCGGCTCTATGGCTACACCTTC. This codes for CSAGRLYGYTF.

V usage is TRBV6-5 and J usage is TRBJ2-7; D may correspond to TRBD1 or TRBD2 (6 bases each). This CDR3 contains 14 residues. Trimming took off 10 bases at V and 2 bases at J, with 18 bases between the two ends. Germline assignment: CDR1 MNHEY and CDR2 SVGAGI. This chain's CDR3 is CATRWGAGPYEQYF. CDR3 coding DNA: TGTGCCACCAGGTGGGGGGCAGGACCCTACGAGCAGTACTTC.

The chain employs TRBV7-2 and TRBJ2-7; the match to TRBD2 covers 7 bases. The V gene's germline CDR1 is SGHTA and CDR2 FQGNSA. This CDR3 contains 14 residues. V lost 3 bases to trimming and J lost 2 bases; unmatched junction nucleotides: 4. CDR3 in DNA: TGTGCCAGCAGCTTTGAGCGGGGTACCTACGAGCAGTACTTC. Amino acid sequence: CASSFERGTYEQYF.

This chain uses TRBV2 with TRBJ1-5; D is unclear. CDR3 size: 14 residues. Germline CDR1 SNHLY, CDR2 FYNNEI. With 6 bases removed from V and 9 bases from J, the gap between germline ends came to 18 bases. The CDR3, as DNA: TGTGCCAGCAGCGACGGACCGCTCCTGAGGCCCCAGCATTTT. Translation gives CASSDGPLLRPQHF.

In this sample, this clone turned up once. The CDR3 nucleotides read TGTGCCATCAGTGAGTCGAATCCCTCCACCCAGTACTTC. As protein: CAISESNPSTQYF. The gene calls are TRBV10-3 and TRBJ2-5, with unresolved D. The CDR3 runs to 13 residues. Germline CDR1 ENHRY, CDR2 SYGVKD. V lost 0 bases, J lost 8 bases, and 10 bases lay in between.

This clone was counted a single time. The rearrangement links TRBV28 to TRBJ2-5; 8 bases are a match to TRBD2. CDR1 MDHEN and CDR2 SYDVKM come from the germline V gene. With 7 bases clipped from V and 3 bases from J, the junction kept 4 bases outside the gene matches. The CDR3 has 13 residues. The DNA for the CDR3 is TGTGCCAGCAACCGGGGGGGGGAAGAGACCCAGTACTTC. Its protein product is CASNRGGEETQYF.

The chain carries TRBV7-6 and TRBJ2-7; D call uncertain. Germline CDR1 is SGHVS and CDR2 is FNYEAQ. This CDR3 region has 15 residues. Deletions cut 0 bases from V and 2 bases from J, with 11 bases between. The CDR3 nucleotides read TGTGCCAGCAGCTTAGCAAGTGTCGAACCCTACGAGCAGTACTTC. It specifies CASSLASVEPYEQYF. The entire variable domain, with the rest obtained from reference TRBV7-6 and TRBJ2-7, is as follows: GAGVSQSPRYKVTKRGQDVALRCDPISGHVSLYWYRQALGQGPEFLTYFNYEAQQDKSGLPNDRFSAERPEGSISTLTIQRTEQRDSAMYRCASSLASVEPYEQYFGPGTRLTVT.

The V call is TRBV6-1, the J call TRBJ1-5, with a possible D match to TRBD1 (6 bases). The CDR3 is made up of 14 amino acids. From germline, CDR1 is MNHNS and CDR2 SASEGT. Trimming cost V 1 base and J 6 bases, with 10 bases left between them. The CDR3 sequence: CASSEGGGRQPQHF. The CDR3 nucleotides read TGTGCCAGCAGTGAAGGCGGGGGGCGTCAGCCCCAGCATTTT.

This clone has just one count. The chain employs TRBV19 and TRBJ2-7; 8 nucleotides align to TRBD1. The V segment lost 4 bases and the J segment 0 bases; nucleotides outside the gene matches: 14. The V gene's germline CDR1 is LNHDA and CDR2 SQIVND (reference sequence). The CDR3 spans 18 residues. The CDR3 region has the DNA TGTGCCAGTAGTACCTTAGGTAACAGGGGGTCCAGCTCCTACGAGCAGTACTTC. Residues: CASSTLGNRGSSSYEQYF.

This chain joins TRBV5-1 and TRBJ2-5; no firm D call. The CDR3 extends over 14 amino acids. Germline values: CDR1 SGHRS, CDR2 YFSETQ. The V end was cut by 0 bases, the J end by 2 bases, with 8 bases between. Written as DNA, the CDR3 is TGCGCCAGCAGCTTGGTTTTGGGGCAAGAGACCCAGTACTTC. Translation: CASSLVLGQETQYF.

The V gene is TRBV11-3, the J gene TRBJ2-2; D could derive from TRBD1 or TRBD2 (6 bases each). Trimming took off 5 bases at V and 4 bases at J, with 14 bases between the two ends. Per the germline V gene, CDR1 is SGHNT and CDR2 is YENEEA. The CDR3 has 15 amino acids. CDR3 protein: CASSEGGHSTGELFF. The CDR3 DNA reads TGTGCCAGCAGCGAAGGGGGGCATTCCACCGGGGAGCTGTTTTTT.